This T cell receptor (beta chain) stems from a study of blood T cell repertoires in COVID-19. CDR1 KGHSH and CDR2 LQKENI come from the germline V gene. Between the trimmed V and J ends, which lost 3 bases and 0 bases, there was a span of 12 bases. This CDR3 region has 16 residues. The table came from immunoSEQ multiplex PCR; TCRdb's copy has only in-frame clones and leaves some out. The table shows almost 200,000 clones, with roughly 90% occurring only once. The sequenced sample was peripheral blood. This receptor was obtained from a woman in her 70s with acute or convalescent COVID-19. The chain uses TRBV18 and TRBJ2-4; unclear D gene. The CDR3, as DNA: TGTGCCAGCTCACCCCCCGGGTCGCTAGCCAAAAACATTCAGTACTTC. It is translated as CASSPPGSLAKNIQYF.